These 23 T cell receptor beta chains came from one sample sequenced in a study of OX40 agonist ivuxolimab in advanced cancers. The repertoire was sequenced with immunoSEQ multiplex PCR; TCRdb's copy has only in-frame clones and lacks some. The data show under 85,000 clones, around 84% seen once. Sequenced here: CD4+ or CD8+ T cells sorted from blood, sampled in a trial of the OX40 agonist ivuxolimab. The source is an adult with an advanced solid tumor such as melanoma, head and neck, liver or kidney cancer.

The chain is built from TRBV6-5 and TRBJ1-1; 7 nucleotides line up with TRBD1. This CDR3 is built from 12 residues. Germline V lookup: CDR1 MNHEY, CDR2 SVGAGI. The V gene end was trimmed by 6 bases and the J gene end by 5 bases; junction bases not matched to a gene: 3. CDR3 in DNA: TGTGCCAGCAGCAGACAGGGAACTGAAGCTTTCTTT. Protein product: CASSRQGTEAFF.

The chain combines TRBV9 with TRBJ2-7; 10 positions agree with TRBD1. V lost 0 bases to trimming and J lost 5 bases; unmatched junction nucleotides: 5. CDR1 and CDR2 (germline): SGDLS, YYNGEE. There are 15 residues in the CDR3. CDR3 bases: TGTGCCAGCAGCGTAGGGACAGGGGGAAGACACGAGCAGTACTTC. Amino acid sequence: CASSVGTGGRHEQYF.

For this clone: Additional DNA sequences in this sample encode the identical CDR3. The chain is built from TRBV15 and TRBJ2-7, with TRBD1 matching over 9 bases. Germline lookup yields CDR1 LNHNV and CDR2 YYDKDF (reference sequence). With V trimmed by 7 bases and J by 6 bases, 13 bases remained unmatched. The CDR3 runs 15 residues. In DNA, the CDR3 is TGTGCCACCACTTCCGGGACAGGGCGCAACGGCGAGCAGTACTTC. Encoded protein: CATTSGTGRNGEQYF.

The chain recombines TRBV5-1 with TRBJ2-5; D might be TRBD1 or TRBD2, each matching 5 bases. This CDR3 comprises 15 residues. Germline V CDR1 and CDR2: SGHRS, YFSETQ. With 0 bases removed from V and 5 bases from J, the gap between germline ends came to 14 bases. The CDR3 DNA is TGCGCCAGCAGCTTGGCCGGGACCTCTGGGGAGACCCAGTACTTC. The encoded protein is CASSLAGTSGETQYF.

The chain links TRBV4-2 to TRBJ2-2; 16 bases match TRBD2. CDR3 size: 17 residues. Unmatched junction bases numbered 6, after V lost 4 bases and J lost 7 bases. CDR1 is LGHNA, CDR2 YNFKEQ, per germline. CDR3 sequence reads: CASSPGLAGGPGGELFF. In nucleotides, the CDR3 is TGTGCCAGCAGCCCGGGACTAGCGGGAGGGCCGGGCGGGGAGCTGTTTTTT.

The V and J genes are TRBV10-2 and TRBJ2-3; D may be TRBD2 (6 bases). The germline CDR1 and CDR2 sequences are WSHSY and SAAADI. Trimming took 1 base from V and 3 from J, leaving 11 bases between them. The CDR3 sequence is 15 residues long. CDR3 DNA: TGCGCCAGCAGTGAGTGGGGGAGGATAACAGATACGCAGTATTTT. Amino acids: CASSEWGRITDTQYF.

The rearrangement links TRBV6-1 to TRBJ1-3; D unclear. V was trimmed by 10 bases and J by 1 base, leaving 11 bases between them. Germline CDR1 and CDR2: MNHNS and SASEGT. The CDR3 loop spans 13 amino acids. DNA for the CDR3: TGTGCCACGCTCCCGGGGTCTGGAAACACCATATATTTT. It encodes CATLPGSGNTIYF.

V usage is TRBV19 and J usage is TRBJ2-7, with D hard to call. The CDR3 runs to 14 residues. The germline gives CDR1 LNHDA, CDR2 SQIVND (reference sequence). V dropped 4 bases and J dropped 0 bases, with 10 bases sitting between them. The CDR3 spells CASSKVGYSYEQYF. The CDR3 region has the DNA TGTGCCAGTAGTAAGGTCGGCTACTCCTACGAGCAGTACTTC.

The chain links TRBV6-1 to TRBJ1-4, with D hard to call. V lost 5 bases and J 1 base, leaving 8 bases between the germline ends. This CDR3 comprises 14 residues. Germline V gene data show CDR1 as MNHNS and CDR2 as SASEGT. In DNA, the CDR3 is TGTGCCAGCAGTCCCCGGGGAACTAATGAAAAACTGTTTTTT. Its protein product is CASSPRGTNEKLFF.

This rearrangement joins TRBV5-4 to TRBJ1-2; D unclear. From germline, CDR1 is SGHNT and CDR2 YYREEE (reference sequence). The germline V and J ends were trimmed by 4 bases and 1 base, with 8 bases remaining between them. The CDR3 has 13 residues. CDR3: CASSPDGNYGYTF. CDR3 DNA: TGTGCCAGCAGCCCGGACGGTAACTATGGCTACACCTTC.

V gene TRBV10-3 combines with J gene TRBJ1-1, with a tentative D call TRBD1 (5 bases). V was shortened by 11 bases and J by 1 base, with 14 bases between the two germline ends. This CDR3 contains 13 residues. From germline, CDR1 is ENHRY and CDR2 SYGVKD. In DNA form, the CDR3 reads TGTGCCCTACGGGACGCTGGGAACACTGAAGCTTTCTTT. This gives the protein CALRDAGNTEAFF.

The chain uses TRBV7-2 and TRBJ1-4, with TRBD1 matching 7 bases. With V trimmed by 5 bases and J by 6 bases, 6 bases remained unmatched. This CDR3 is 14 amino acids long. Germline loops: CDR1 SGHTA, CDR2 FQGNSA. The CDR3 here is CASSRDRGDEKLFF. The CDR3 DNA reads TGTGCCAGCAGCCGGGACAGAGGCGATGAAAAACTGTTTTTT.

This clone was seen a handful of times. The chain couples TRBV7-6 to TRBJ2-2; 8 bases map to TRBD2. The ends lost 1 base at V and 8 bases at J; junction bases unmatched: 9. The CDR3 has 16 residues. The germline gives CDR1 SGHVS, CDR2 FNYEAQ. The CDR3 sequence is CASSLGSSGHGGELFF. In DNA form, the CDR3 reads TGTGCCAGCAGCTTAGGGTCTAGCGGGCATGGAGGGGAGCTGTTTTTT.

The V call is TRBV30, the J call TRBJ1-4; D is unclear. Per the germline V gene, CDR1 is GTSNPN and CDR2 is SVGIG (reference sequence). The CDR3 totals 11 residues. The V and J ends lost 4 bases and 4 bases respectively, with 4 bases between them. As DNA, the CDR3 is TGTGCCTGGAACGGTAATGAAAAACTGTTTTTT. It specifies CAWNGNEKLFF. Full variable domain (remainder filled in from reference TRBV30 and TRBJ1-4): SQTIHQWPATLVQPVGSPLSLECTVEGTSNPNLYWYRQAAGRGLQLLFYSVGIGQISSEVPQNLSASRPQDRQFILSSKKLLLSDSGFYLCAWNGNEKLFFGSGTQLSVL.

This chain uses TRBV5-1 with TRBJ1-6, with 7 positions matching TRBD1. Per germline, CDR1 SGHRS and CDR2 YFSETQ. V shed 0 bases and J 5 bases; nucleotides not matched to a gene: 2. The CDR3 has 15 amino acids. The CDR3 DNA sequence: TGCGCCAGCAGCTTGGGGGACAGCAATAATTCACCCCTCCACTTT. Protein: CASSLGDSNNSPLHF.

This clone showed up just a few times. V usage is TRBV28 and J usage is TRBJ1-2; D gene ambiguous. V shed 5 bases and J shed 9 bases, with 13 bases lying between them. CDR1 MDHEN and CDR2 SYDVKM come from the germline V gene. The CDR3 extends over 12 amino acids. The chain's CDR3 is CASSLGEGRYTF. The CDR3 DNA reads TGTGCCAGCAGTCTCGGTGAGGGCCGCTACACCTTC.

This chain joins TRBV11-2 and TRBJ1-2; maybe TRBD1 (5 bases). Looked up from germline, CDR1 is SGHAT and CDR2 is FQNNGV. With 1 base removed from V and 7 bases from J, the gap between germline ends came to 7 bases. The CDR3 has 12 amino acids. The CDR3 nucleotides are TGTGCCAGCAGCTTAGGGGGGGTTGGCTACACCTTC. It codes for CASSLGGVGYTF.

The rearrangement joins TRBV5-4 to TRBJ2-1; no clear D. Per germline, CDR1 SGHNT and CDR2 YYREEE (reference sequence). V lost 0 bases and J lost 3, with 1 base in between. The CDR3 extends over 12 amino acids. In DNA form, the CDR3 reads TGTGCCAGCAGCTTGGACTACAATGAGCAGTTCTTC. It is translated as CASSLDYNEQFF.

The CDR3 DNA follows: TGTGCCAGCAGTCTGTCACAGCCAAATCAGCCCCAGCATTTT. Its translation: CASSLSQPNQPQHF. The rearrangement uses TRBV6-1 and TRBJ1-5; no clear D. There are 14 residues in the CDR3. The V and J ends lost 5 bases and 4 bases respectively, with 12 bases between them. Germline V gene data show CDR1 as MNHNS and CDR2 as SASEGT.

The rearrangement joins TRBV5-1 to TRBJ1-1; no reliable D call. This CDR3 is 15 amino acids long. Trimming took 0 bases from V and 0 from J, leaving 9 bases between them. Germline V gives CDR1 SGHRS, CDR2 YFSETQ. This chain's CDR3 is CASSLEDGLNTEAFF. In DNA form, the CDR3 reads TGCGCCAGCAGCTTGGAGGACGGACTGAACACTGAAGCTTTCTTT. The complete variable domain, with remaining parts taken from reference TRBV5-1 and TRBJ1-1, reads KAGVTQTPRYLIKTRGQQVTLSCSPISGHRSVSWYQQTPGQGLQFLFEYFSETQRNKGNFPGRFSGRQFSNSRSEMNVSTLELGDSALYLCASSLEDGLNTEAFFGQGTRLTVV.

V is TRBV28 and J is TRBJ1-5, with D possibly TRBD1 on 5 matching bases. The CDR3 contains 15 residues. V shed 2 bases and J shed 5 bases, with 13 bases lying between them. CDR1 and CDR2 from the germline V gene are MDHEN and SYDVKM. The CDR3 loop reads CASSLSTGRYQPQHF. The DNA of the CDR3 is TGTGCCAGCAGTTTAAGCACAGGTCGGTATCAGCCCCAGCATTTT.

This rearrangement joins TRBV28 to TRBJ1-5, with D possibly TRBD1 on 5 matching bases. In germline, CDR1 is MDHEN, CDR2 SYDVKM. The CDR3 is made up of 14 amino acids. Trimming shortened V by 2 bases and J by 5 bases, and 10 bases separated the two germline ends. CDR3 nucleotide sequence: TGTGCCAGCAGTTTAGCCCTGGGACATCAGCCCCAGCATTTT. Protein product: CASSLALGHQPQHF.

The rearrangement links TRBV19 to TRBJ2-3, with 11 bases aligning to TRBD2. Trimming at V came to 11 bases and at J to 4 bases, leaving 14 bases not matched to a gene. CDR1 and CDR2 from the germline V gene are LNHDA and SQIVND (reference sequence). This CDR3 is built from 16 residues. This chain's CDR3 is CASAGQPGLAADTQYF. CDR3 nucleotides: TGTGCCTCGGCTGGGCAGCCGGGACTAGCGGCAGATACGCAGTATTTT.